This paragraph covers one TCR beta chain sequence. Its target is unknown. The CDR3 sequence is 15 residues long. Germline V lookup: CDR1 SGHNT, CDR2 YYREEE (reference sequence). V shed 2 bases, J shed 2 bases, and the junction held 2 bases outside the gene matches. This specimen belongs to a study of T cell responses to AZD1222 COVID-19 vaccine. Data came from immunoSEQ multiplex PCR; TCRdb stores just in-frame clones and leaves some out. The sample gives around 160,000 clones, about 89% of which show up once; around 2.8% is in the top ten. Study-level findings and limits: Clonal diversity was possibly underestimated; the donors were predominantly white British and more often female.

This sample comprised peripheral blood, obtained on day 0 of MenACWY control vaccination. The V gene is TRBV5-4, the J gene TRBJ2-5, with 11 bases that match TRBD2. This TCR came from an adult in good health. The CDR3 nucleotides are TGTGCCAGCAGCTTAATAGCGGGGGGGCAAGAGACCCAGTACTTC. Translation: CASSLIAGGQETQYF.